This TCR beta chain was observed in a study of blood T cell repertoires in COVID-19 (dated by TCRdb to 2018 to 2020). Study-level background: The collaborator samples originated in the United States, Italy and Spain and spanned the acute and convalescent phases of COVID-19. The prospective study material was composed of cDNA or gDNA derived from T cells, B-cell-depleted T cells, or PBMCs. Subjects who had been exposed to COVID-19, were actively infected with it, or had recovered from it provided the deeply sampled blood TCRbeta repertoires that made up the dataset. The repertoires were released in a freely available public database intended as a resource for research on the immune response to SARS-CoV-2. Samples came from the ongoing ImmuneRACE study (first 160 participants) plus 1,254 subjects from 6 global collaborators. The sample metadata nearly always contained a de-identified subject ID, COVID-19 status, age in years and sex. Where HLA class I and class II types were available, the types were taken from metadata supplied by the sample provider, not from assay-based typing. Points the paper makes about the study in general: Clinical and demographic metadata were provided uncurated, with the amount varying by source and participant.

The immunoSEQ Assay, a bias-controlled multiplex PCR, was used to amplify TCRbeta CDR3 regions from genomic DNA. In the authors' own workflow: The number of nucleated cells in each sample was estimated by amplification of reference gene primers within the assay. To quantify the absolute abundance of each unique TCRbeta CDR3 rearrangement, sequence reads were collapsed and filtered. For each sample, productive Simpson clonality was calculated by taking the square root of Simpson's diversity index across productive rearrangements. What TCRdb holds here is the immuneACCESS table cut down to in-frame rearrangements. Part of the clones is not present; checked against another copy, under half of the missing clones reflect an unresolved V gene, and the others are unexplained. D and trimming were read from the DNA, whereas the V and J calls and clone size are those reported in that table. This sample lists a few hundred thousand clones; over 70% were detected once. The ten largest account for 8.6% of the sample.

With respect to this clone: What this receptor recognizes is not known. Per-nucleotide qualities are absent, and no much larger clonotype sits a single base away.

Whole blood was collected in K2EDTA tubes by collaborating institutions according to the institutions' own protocols. For TCRbeta analysis, collaborators shipped samples in one of three forms: frozen whole blood, isolated PBMCs, or DNA extracted from either of those sample types. The sequencing input was peripheral blood. The origin of this receptor is a human donor in a cohort sampled during active COVID-19.

The CDR3 region: CASSLADRGSQPQHF. The sequence in DNA is TGTGCCAGCAGCTTAGCGGACAGGGGATCCCAGCCCCAGCATTTT. The V and J segments used are TRBV7-2 and TRBJ1-5, with 9 bases matching TRBD1. The CDR3 spans 15 residues, from the cysteine through the phenylalanine. Only the CDR3 DNA is retained, 45 bases long and in frame from the first base. Via the germline V gene, CDR1 is SGHTA and CDR2 FQGNSA. From V the trimming removes 0 bases and from J it removes 7 bases, while the gene matches leave 4 bases of the junction unaccounted for.